Here is one TCR beta chain with its context. The sample originates from a study of blood T cell repertoires in COVID-19. Germline V gene lookup returns CDR1 MGHDK and CDR2 SYGVNS. This CDR3 has 16 residues. The V end was cut by 1 base, the J end by 0 bases, with 13 bases between. In the original workflow: Reference gene primers were amplified, and this amplification served to estimate nucleated cell counts. Sequencing was performed with immunoSEQ multiplex PCR; in TCRdb, only in-frame clones are kept and a portion is missing. V, J and clone size derive from that table, while D and trimming were established from the DNA sequence. Found here are 120,000 or so clones, approximately 87% of them singletons; the top ten hold 6% to 8.5%.

The origin of this receptor is a man aged 45-60 years with acute or convalescent COVID-19. This chain connects TRBV25-1 to TRBJ2-7; D gene unclear. What was sequenced was peripheral blood. The CDR3 bases are TGTGCCAGCAGTGAATCTGGTAAAAGCCTCTCCTACGAGCAGTACTTC. Protein sequence: CASSESGKSLSYEQYF.